A selection of T cell receptor beta chains follows, all from one sample in a study of blood T cell repertoires in COVID-19. Measured with immunoSEQ multiplex PCR; TCRdb has only the in-frame clones, and not every one. Seen here are fewer than 150,000 clones, around three quarters observed once, and the top ten hold roughly 10%. Sequencing used peripheral blood. The receptor set was obtained from a human donor in a cohort sampled during active COVID-19. The CDR3 runs from the conserved cysteine through the conserved F or W. The D gene is left open where the match is weak. Size is stated for part of the rows, as once, few or many counts, or as a class when the clone is expanded.

CDR3 DNA: TGTGCCAGCAGTTTACCAGGGCCGGCAGATACGCAGTATTTT; CDR3 protein: CASSLPGPADTQYF; D gene: -; clone size: -; J gene: TRBJ2-3; V gene: TRBV6-5
CDR3 DNA: TGTGCCAGCAGCATGTCCGGGACAGGGGTACCCGGGGAGCTGTTTTTT; CDR3 protein: CASSMSGTGVPGELFF; D gene: TRBD1; clone size: -; J gene: TRBJ2-2; V gene: TRBV7-8
CDR3 DNA: TGTGCCAGCAGTTACTCGAGGGAATCACCCCTCCACTTT; CDR3 protein: CASSYSRESPLHF; D gene: -; clone size: -; J gene: TRBJ1-6; V gene: TRBV6-5
CDR3 DNA: TGCAGTGCTATCCGGGACAGGTCCGACACCTTC; CDR3 protein: CSAIRDRSDTF; D gene: TRBD1; clone size: -; J gene: TRBJ1-2; V gene: TRBV20-1
CDR3 DNA: TGTGCCACCAGTGCCCCTATCAGGACGCTTTCGGGATACGAGCAGTACTTC; CDR3 protein: CATSAPIRTLSGYEQYF; D gene: -; clone size: -; J gene: TRBJ2-7; V gene: TRBV24-1
CDR3 DNA: TGCGCCAGCAGTTCGACTAGCGGGGGCCTCACCTACGAGCAGTACTTC; CDR3 protein: CASSSTSGGLTYEQYF; D gene: TRBD2; clone size: -; J gene: TRBJ2-7; V gene: TRBV5-1
CDR3 DNA: TGCGCCAGCAGCTTGGGCTTTGGGGGGGAGCAGTACTTC; CDR3 protein: CASSLGFGGEQYF; D gene: -; clone size: -; J gene: TRBJ2-7; V gene: TRBV5-1
CDR3 DNA: TGTGCCAGCAGGAGCGACAGGGGAGGATATTCACCCCTCCACTTT; CDR3 protein: CASRSDRGGYSPLHF; D gene: TRBD1; clone size: once; J gene: TRBJ1-6; V gene: TRBV27
CDR3 DNA: TGTGCCACCAGCATACAGGGTGTAGATACGCAGTATTTT; CDR3 protein: CATSIQGVDTQYF; D gene: -; clone size: -; J gene: TRBJ2-3; V gene: TRBV15
CDR3 DNA: TGTGCCAGCAGCTTACGCGGAGCTAACTATGGCTACACCTTC; CDR3 protein: CASSLRGANYGYTF; D gene: -; clone size: -; J gene: TRBJ1-2; V gene: TRBV7-8
CDR3 DNA: TGTGCCTGGAGCCTAGCGGGGGACCTCCTTTCCCCAGATACGCAGTATTTT; CDR3 protein: CAWSLAGDLLSPDTQYF; D gene: TRBD2; clone size: few; J gene: TRBJ2-3; V gene: TRBV30
CDR3 DNA: TGTGCCAGTAGTGTGAGACTAGCGGGGGTAGAGACCCAGTACTTC; CDR3 protein: CASSVRLAGVETQYF; D gene: TRBD2; clone size: -; J gene: TRBJ2-5; V gene: TRBV19
CDR3 DNA: TGTGCCAGCAGTTTGACAGGGGTGGGTTCTAGCACAGATACGCAGTATTTT; CDR3 protein: CASSLTGVGSSTDTQYF; D gene: TRBD1; clone size: -; J gene: TRBJ2-3; V gene: TRBV28
CDR3 DNA: TGCGCCAGCAGTGACCCAGCTGGAGCGGGGAAAGATACGCAGTATTTT; CDR3 protein: CASSDPAGAGKDTQYF; D gene: TRBD2; clone size: -; J gene: TRBJ2-3; V gene: TRBV5-1
CDR3 DNA: TGCAGCGTCCGGTACGTCGGGAACGAGCAGTACTTC; CDR3 protein: CSVRYVGNEQYF; D gene: -; clone size: -; J gene: TRBJ2-7; V gene: TRBV29-1
CDR3 DNA: TGTGCCAGCAGTCCGGGACAGGGGGCCTTTGAAGCTTTCTTT; CDR3 protein: CASSPGQGAFEAFF; D gene: TRBD1; clone size: -; J gene: TRBJ1-1; V gene: TRBV6-5
CDR3 DNA: TGTGCCAGCAGTTACCAGGACAGGGGGCGAATCTCTGGGGCCAACGTCCTGACTTTC; CDR3 protein: CASSYQDRGRISGANVLTF; D gene: TRBD1; clone size: few; J gene: TRBJ2-6; V gene: TRBV6-2/TRBV6-3
CDR3 DNA: TGTGCCAGCAGCTTGACAGGGACGAACACTGAAGCTTTCTTT; CDR3 protein: CASSLTGTNTEAFF; D gene: -; clone size: -; J gene: TRBJ1-1; V gene: TRBV5-4
CDR3 DNA: TGTGCCAGCAGCTTAGGCGGGTTCACCTACAATGAGCAGTTCTTC; CDR3 protein: CASSLGGFTYNEQFF; D gene: -; clone size: -; J gene: TRBJ2-1; V gene: TRBV7-2
CDR3 DNA: TGTGCCAGCAACAGGGAGTATATCGACACCTTC; CDR3 protein: CASNREYIDTF; D gene: -; clone size: -; J gene: TRBJ1-2; V gene: TRBV2
CDR3 DNA: TGTGCCAGCAGTGAACTCACGGGACAGGGGGACCCTAACTATGGCTACACCTTC; CDR3 protein: CASSELTGQGDPNYGYTF; D gene: TRBD1; clone size: once; J gene: TRBJ1-2; V gene: TRBV27
CDR3 DNA: TGTGCCAGTAGTATCTACAGTATGAACACTGAAGCTTTCTTT; CDR3 protein: CASSIYSMNTEAFF; D gene: -; clone size: -; J gene: TRBJ1-1; V gene: TRBV19
CDR3 DNA: TGTGCCAGCAGGAGGAACACTGAAGCTTTCTTT; CDR3 protein: CASRRNTEAFF; D gene: -; clone size: few; J gene: TRBJ1-1; V gene: TRBV11-2
CDR3 DNA: TGTGCCAGCCAACCGGCTAGTAGGAACACTGAAGCTTTCTTT; CDR3 protein: CASQPASRNTEAFF; D gene: -; clone size: -; J gene: TRBJ1-1; V gene: TRBV18
CDR3 DNA: TGTGCCAGCAGCTTACAGGAGTCTGGAAGGGCTGGGGCCAACGTCCTGACTTTC; CDR3 protein: CASSLQESGRAGANVLTF; D gene: -; clone size: -; J gene: TRBJ2-6; V gene: TRBV5-8
CDR3 DNA: TGCGCCAGCAGCACCAGTGGGGGACAGGGGATAGGCTACACCTTC; CDR3 protein: CASSTSGGQGIGYTF; D gene: TRBD1; clone size: -; J gene: TRBJ1-2; V gene: TRBV5-1
CDR3 DNA: TGTGCCAGCAGTCCCCGAGGGGGCCCTTTCCCCCTCCACTTT; CDR3 protein: CASSPRGGPFPLHF; D gene: TRBD1; clone size: few; J gene: TRBJ1-6; V gene: TRBV6-6
CDR3 DNA: TGTGCCAGCAGCCAACAGGGGGGTGGAGGCTACACCTTC; CDR3 protein: CASSQQGGGGYTF; D gene: TRBD1; clone size: -; J gene: TRBJ1-2; V gene: TRBV11-2
CDR3 DNA: TGTGCCAGTAGTATGGTACAGGGCGGCGAGCAGTACTTC; CDR3 protein: CASSMVQGGEQYF; D gene: -; clone size: few; J gene: TRBJ2-7; V gene: TRBV19
CDR3 DNA: TGTGCCACCCTCAAGGAGGGTGTCGGGGAGCTGTTTTTT; CDR3 protein: CATLKEGVGELFF; D gene: -; clone size: -; J gene: TRBJ2-2; V gene: TRBV11-2
CDR3 DNA: TGTGCCAGCAGTGAAGCAGGTAGGGGTGGTACGCAGTATTTT; CDR3 protein: CASSEAGRGGTQYF; D gene: -; clone size: -; J gene: TRBJ2-3; V gene: TRBV2
CDR3 DNA: TGTGCCAGCAGCTTAGCGACAAACTATGGCTACACCTTC; CDR3 protein: CASSLATNYGYTF; D gene: -; clone size: few; J gene: TRBJ1-2; V gene: TRBV7-9
CDR3 DNA: TGTGCCAGCAGCTTATTGGCTAGCGTGGAGACCCAGTACTTC; CDR3 protein: CASSLLASVETQYF; D gene: -; clone size: -; J gene: TRBJ2-5; V gene: TRBV5-6
CDR3 DNA: TGTGCCAGCAGTTACAGGGGTTTTGGCGAGCAGTACTTC; CDR3 protein: CASSYRGFGEQYF; D gene: -; clone size: -; J gene: TRBJ2-7; V gene: TRBV6-2/TRBV6-3
CDR3 DNA: TGTGCCAGCAGCTCAATGGGAGAGAACCGGGACACCATATATTTT; CDR3 protein: CASSSMGENRDTIYF; D gene: -; clone size: -; J gene: TRBJ1-3; V gene: TRBV7-9
CDR3 DNA: TGTGCCAGCAGCGTCCTTACTAGGCCAGATACGCAGTATTTT; CDR3 protein: CASSVLTRPDTQYF; D gene: -; clone size: -; J gene: TRBJ2-3; V gene: TRBV9
CDR3 DNA: TGCAGTGCTAGTCCTTCTCAGGGGATTTATAGCAATCAGCCCCAGCATTTT; CDR3 protein: CSASPSQGIYSNQPQHF; D gene: -; clone size: -; J gene: TRBJ1-5; V gene: TRBV20-1
CDR3 DNA: TGTGCCAGCTCACCACAGGGGGAGGGTGAAGCTTTCTTT; CDR3 protein: CASSPQGEGEAFF; D gene: -; clone size: -; J gene: TRBJ1-1; V gene: TRBV18
CDR3 DNA: TGCGCCAGCAGCGGCGGGGTCCACGGGATTTTCTTT; CDR3 protein: CASSGGVHGIFF; D gene: -; clone size: -; J gene: TRBJ1-1; V gene: TRBV5-1
CDR3 DNA: TGTGCCTATAAGGCCGGGGGACGGGAGAACTATGGCTACACCTTC; CDR3 protein: CAYKAGGRENYGYTF; D gene: -; clone size: few; J gene: TRBJ1-2; V gene: TRBV6-5
CDR3 DNA: TGTGCCAGCAGCTACCCCGGGACTAGCGGGGGCCCCTCTACCTACAATGAGCAGTTCTTC; CDR3 protein: CASSYPGTSGGPSTYNEQFF; D gene: TRBD2; clone size: -; J gene: TRBJ2-1; V gene: TRBV7-3
CDR3 DNA: TGTGCCAGCTCAGCCGGGACACCCTATGGCTACACCTTC; CDR3 protein: CASSAGTPYGYTF; D gene: -; clone size: -; J gene: TRBJ1-2; V gene: TRBV18
CDR3 DNA: TGCAGCGCCCGACAGGGGATCTATGGCTACACCTTC; CDR3 protein: CSARQGIYGYTF; D gene: TRBD1; clone size: -; J gene: TRBJ1-2; V gene: TRBV29-1
CDR3 DNA: TGCGCCAGCAGCTTGAACAGCTACGAGCAGTACTTC; CDR3 protein: CASSLNSYEQYF; D gene: -; clone size: -; J gene: TRBJ2-7; V gene: TRBV5-1
CDR3 DNA: TGTGCCAGCAGCTTACCCCTGAGCTATGGCTACACCTTC; CDR3 protein: CASSLPLSYGYTF; D gene: -; clone size: once; J gene: TRBJ1-2; V gene: TRBV7-9
CDR3 DNA: TGTGCCAGTAGTATAGTCTACGGGGTTGAATCCAAAAACATTCAGTACTTC; CDR3 protein: CASSIVYGVESKNIQYF; D gene: -; clone size: -; J gene: TRBJ2-4; V gene: TRBV19
CDR3 DNA: TGTGCCAGCAGCTTGGAGCGGGAAACTGACTACACCTTC; CDR3 protein: CASSLERETDYTF; D gene: -; clone size: -; J gene: TRBJ1-2; V gene: TRBV28